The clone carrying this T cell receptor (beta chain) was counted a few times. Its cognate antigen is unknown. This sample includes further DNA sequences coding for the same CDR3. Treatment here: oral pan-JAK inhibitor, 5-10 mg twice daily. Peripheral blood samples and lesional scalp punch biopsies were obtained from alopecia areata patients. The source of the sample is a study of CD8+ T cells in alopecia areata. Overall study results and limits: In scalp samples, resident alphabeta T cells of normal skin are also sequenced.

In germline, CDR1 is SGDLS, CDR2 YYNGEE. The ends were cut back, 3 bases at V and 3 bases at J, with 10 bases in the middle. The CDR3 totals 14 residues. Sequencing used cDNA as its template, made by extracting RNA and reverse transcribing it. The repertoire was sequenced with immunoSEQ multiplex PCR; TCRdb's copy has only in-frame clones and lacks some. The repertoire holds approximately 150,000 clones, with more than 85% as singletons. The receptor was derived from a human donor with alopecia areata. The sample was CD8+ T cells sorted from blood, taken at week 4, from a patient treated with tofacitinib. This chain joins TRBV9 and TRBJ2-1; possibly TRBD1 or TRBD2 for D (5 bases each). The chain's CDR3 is CASSAGTDYNEQFF. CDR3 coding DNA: TGTGCCAGCAGCGCAGGGACGGACTACAATGAGCAGTTCTTC.